This entry describes one TCR beta chain. The specificity of this receptor is unknown. Per-base qualities were not stored, and no clone one base away is much larger. Whole blood was collected in K2EDTA tubes by collaborating institutions according to the institutions' own protocols. For TCRbeta analysis, collaborator samples were shipped as frozen whole blood, as isolated PBMCs, or as DNA extracted from either sample type. The data were taken from a study of blood T cell repertoires in COVID-19 (dated by TCRdb to between 2020 and 2021). With respect to the entire study: Samples covering the acute and convalescent phases of COVID-19 were provided by collaborators in the United States, Italy and Spain. The dataset comprised deeply sampled blood TCRbeta repertoires from subjects exposed to, actively infected with, or recovered from COVID-19. Where available, HLA class I and class II types were taken from metadata supplied by the sample provider and were not determined by assay-based typing. The samples were drawn from the first 160 participants of the ongoing ImmuneRACE study and from roughly 1,300 subjects provided by 6 global collaborators. A de-identified subject ID, COVID-19 status, age in years and sex were almost always included in the sample metadata. The prospective study material was composed of cDNA or gDNA derived from T cells, B-cell-depleted T cells, or PBMCs. A freely available public database, intended as a resource for researchers studying the immune response to SARS-CoV-2, is where the repertoires were released.

V is reduced by 1 base and J by 1 base, leaving a spacing of 6 bases between them. Reading the germline V gene gives CDR1 SGHRS and CDR2 YFSETQ. From the cysteine through the phenylalanine, the CDR3 covers 14 amino acids. Only CDR3 DNA remains: 42 bases, in frame from the first base. What the research found in general, with its limitations: How much clinical and demographic metadata was included differed by source and by participant, and the metadata was provided uncurated.

TCRbeta CDR3 regions were amplified from genomic DNA by means of the immunoSEQ Assay, a bias-controlled multiplex PCR. Processing in the source paper ran as follows. Within the assay, amplification of reference gene primers was used to estimate how many nucleated cells each sample contained. To quantify the absolute abundance of each unique TCRbeta CDR3 rearrangement, sequence reads were collapsed and filtered. For each sample, productive Simpson clonality was calculated as the square root of Simpson's diversity index over productive rearrangements. TCRdb took over this immuneACCESS table, retaining in-frame rearrangements with V and J assigned. Such tables are incomplete; in checked studies, under half of the missing clones stem from an unresolved V gene, and the remainder is unexplained. Clone size and the V and J calls come from that table; the DNA yielded D and trimming. This sample holds under 200,000 clones; around three quarters were observed only once. The ten largest clones capture around 7% of the sample.

The source is a man in his sixties or seventies with active or convalescent COVID-19. The source material was peripheral blood. The sequence joins TRBV5-1 to TRBJ2-4; perhaps TRBD1 is the D gene, with 6 bases matching. The encoded CDR3 is CASSLTGAKNIQYF. The bases read TGCGCCAGCAGCTTGACAGGGGCCAAAAACATTCAGTACTTC.